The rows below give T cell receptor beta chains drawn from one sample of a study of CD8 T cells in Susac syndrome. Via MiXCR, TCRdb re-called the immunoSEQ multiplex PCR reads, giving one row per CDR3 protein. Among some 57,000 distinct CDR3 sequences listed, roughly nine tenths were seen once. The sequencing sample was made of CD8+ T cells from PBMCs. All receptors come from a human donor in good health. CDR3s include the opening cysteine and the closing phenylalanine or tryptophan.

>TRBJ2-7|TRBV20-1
CSARTANTYEQYF
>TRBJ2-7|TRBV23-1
CASSPPPGQIFEQYF
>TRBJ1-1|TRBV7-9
CASSLADSAELFF
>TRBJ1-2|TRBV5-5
CASSLLTLTYGYTF
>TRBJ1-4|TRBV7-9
CASSPPEGWKLFF
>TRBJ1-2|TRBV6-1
CASSEESGTGGYGYTF
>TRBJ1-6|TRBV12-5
CASGLDSRGYSPLHF
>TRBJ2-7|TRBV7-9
CASSLGLFEQYF
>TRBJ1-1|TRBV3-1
CASSPGTGGPPNTEAFF
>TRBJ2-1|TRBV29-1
CSVEAGGWDEQFF
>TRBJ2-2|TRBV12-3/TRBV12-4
CASSPLGGPSTGELFF
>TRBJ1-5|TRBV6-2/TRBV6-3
CASNNRVSNQPQHF